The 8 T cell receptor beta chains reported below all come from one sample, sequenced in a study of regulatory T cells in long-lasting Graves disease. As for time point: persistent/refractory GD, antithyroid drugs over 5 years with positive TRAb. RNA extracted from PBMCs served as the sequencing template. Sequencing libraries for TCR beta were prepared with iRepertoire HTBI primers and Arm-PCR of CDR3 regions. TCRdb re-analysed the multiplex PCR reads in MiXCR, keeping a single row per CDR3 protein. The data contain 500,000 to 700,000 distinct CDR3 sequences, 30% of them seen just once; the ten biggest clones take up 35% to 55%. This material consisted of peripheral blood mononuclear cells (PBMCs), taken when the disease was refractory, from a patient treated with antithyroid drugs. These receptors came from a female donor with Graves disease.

The CDR3 bases are TGTGCCAGCAGCCTCATGGCGCAGGGAGGGGGAAACACCATATATTTT. The encoded protein is CASSLMAQGGGNTIYF. The chain links TRBV3-1 to TRBJ1-3; weak D call: TRBD1 (5 bases). Looked up from germline, CDR1 is LGHDT and CDR2 is YNNKEL (reference sequence). V gave up 4 bases and J gave up 4 bases, with 17 bases separating them. The CDR3 covers 16 residues.

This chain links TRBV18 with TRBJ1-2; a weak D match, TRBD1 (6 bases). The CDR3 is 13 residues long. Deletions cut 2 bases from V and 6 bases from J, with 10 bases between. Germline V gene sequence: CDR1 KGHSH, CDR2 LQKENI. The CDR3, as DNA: TGTGCCAGCTCACCAGTGAGGGGGAATGGCTACACCTTC. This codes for CASSPVRGNGYTF.

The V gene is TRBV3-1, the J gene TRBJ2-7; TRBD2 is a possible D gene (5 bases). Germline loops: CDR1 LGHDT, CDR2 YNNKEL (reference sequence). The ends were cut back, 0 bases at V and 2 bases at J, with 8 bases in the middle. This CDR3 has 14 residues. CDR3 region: CASSQEWGAYEQYF. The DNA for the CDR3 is TGTGCCAGCAGCCAAGAGTGGGGAGCCTACGAGCAGTACTTC.

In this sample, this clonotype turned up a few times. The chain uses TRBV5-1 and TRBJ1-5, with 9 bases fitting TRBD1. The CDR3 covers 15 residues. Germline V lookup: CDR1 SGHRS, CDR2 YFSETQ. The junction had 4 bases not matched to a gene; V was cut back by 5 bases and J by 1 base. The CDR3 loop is CASRLDRGSNQPQHF. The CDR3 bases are TGCGCCAGCAGACTGGACAGGGGCAGCAATCAGCCCCAGCATTTT.

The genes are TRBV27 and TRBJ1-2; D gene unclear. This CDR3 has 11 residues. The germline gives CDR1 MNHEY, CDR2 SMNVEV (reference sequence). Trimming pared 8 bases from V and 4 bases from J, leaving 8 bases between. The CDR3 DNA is TGTGCCAGCTTCCAGATCTATGGCTACACCTTC. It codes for CASFQIYGYTF.

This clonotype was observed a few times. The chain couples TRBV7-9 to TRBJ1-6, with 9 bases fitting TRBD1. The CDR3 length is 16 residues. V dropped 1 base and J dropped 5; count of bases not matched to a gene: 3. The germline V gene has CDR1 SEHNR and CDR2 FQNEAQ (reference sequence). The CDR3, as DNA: TGTGCCAGCAGCTTAGTTGGGACAGGGAATAATTCACCCCTCCACTTT. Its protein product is CASSLVGTGNNSPLHF.

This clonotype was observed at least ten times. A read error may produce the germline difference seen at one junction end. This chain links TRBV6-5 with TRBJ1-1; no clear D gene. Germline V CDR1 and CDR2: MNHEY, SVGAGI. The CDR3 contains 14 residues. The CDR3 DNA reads TGTGCCAGCAGATACTCGACCCTGGGCACTGAAGCTTTCTTT. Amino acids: CASRYSTLGTEAFF.

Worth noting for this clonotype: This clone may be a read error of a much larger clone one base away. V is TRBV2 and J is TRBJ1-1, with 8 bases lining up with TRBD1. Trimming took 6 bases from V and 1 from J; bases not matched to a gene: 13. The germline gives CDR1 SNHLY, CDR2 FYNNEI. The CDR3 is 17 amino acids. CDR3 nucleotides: TGTGCCAGCAGACAGGGGGGTGGTTTGGAGTCGAACACTGAAGCTTTCTTT. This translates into CASRQGGGLESNTEAFF.